There are a few counts of the clone carrying this TCR beta chain. The antigen is not known. Peripheral blood and lesional scalp punch biopsies were taken from alopecia areata patients. V was clipped by 2 bases and J by 7 bases, with 2 bases between them. The CDR3 is 11 residues long. From germline, CDR1 is MNHNY and CDR2 SVGAGI (reference sequence). The sample originates from a study of CD8+ T cells in alopecia areata. Overall study: Patients in the treated group were given tofacitinib by mouth, 5 to 10 mg twice a day. Points from the study as a whole: Lesional tissue from the scalp (especially in alopecia totalis/universalis) showed higher clonality than normal scalp. With patients, TCR sharing proved less clear than in mice, a difference possibly related to HLA.

It was cDNA, reverse transcribed from extracted RNA, that served as the sequencing template. Assay used: immunoSEQ multiplex PCR; TCRdb lists only in-frame clones, some missing. The repertoire holds 100,000 to 150,000 clones, with about 47% as singletons. Sample: CD8+ T cells sorted from blood, taken at week 0. This chain connects TRBV6-6 to TRBJ1-4; D gene unclear. The source is a human donor with alopecia areata. The CDR3 DNA reads TGTGCCAGCAGTTACGTTGAAAAACTGTTTTTT. This codes for CASSYVEKLFF.